This is a list of T cell receptor beta chains from one sample in a study of blood T cell repertoires in COVID-19. Method: immunoSEQ multiplex PCR; TCRdb's copy keeps in-frame clones and lacks some. Seen here are about 350,000 clones, more than 70% observed once, and the top ten hold over 1%. Sequenced material: PBMCs or T cells enriched from blood (not recorded which). The receptors here all came from a woman in her 30s who had been exposed to COVID-19. Both conserved end residues are part of each CDR3.

TRBV5-4	TRBJ2-7	CASSQPGGEQYF
TRBV29-1	TRBJ2-5	CSGGYGETQYF
TRBV6-5	TRBJ2-3	CASGDPSGRGYTQYF
TRBV7-3	TRBJ2-3	CASSLDFSTDTQYF
TRBV18	TRBJ2-1	CASSPFPAGAYNEQFF
TRBV14	TRBJ1-2	CASSQVKSPYGYTF
TRBV19	TRBJ1-2	CASNGQDLYGYTF
TRBV2	TRBJ1-5	CASTENFNQPQHF
TRBV5-1	TRBJ2-7	CASSLAVREVSEQYF
TRBV27	TRBJ2-2	CASSLYGAGELFF
TRBV6-1	TRBJ1-1	CASSNPGQGAFAFF
TRBV10-3	TRBJ2-7	CAISESRGGHAEQYF
TRBV25-1	TRBJ1-4	CASKTGGAENEKLFF
TRBV19	TRBJ1-1	CASRGTGGFSQNEAFF
TRBV28	TRBJ2-5	CASSSPTGWGETQYF
TRBV28	TRBJ2-2	CASSFALANTGELFF
TRBV28	TRBJ2-7	CASSPSSGSFYEQYF
TRBV27	TRBJ1-1	CASSYATFGEAFF
TRBV9	TRBJ1-5	CASSVEDRGDQPQHF
TRBV7-6	TRBJ2-1	CASSPRGTRDAPKSSYNEQFF
TRBV5-1	TRBJ2-7	CASSSEPQSSYEQYF
TRBV5-6	TRBJ1-1	CASSNRQGVGTEAFF
TRBV5-1	TRBJ2-7	CASSLAAGVTYEQYF
TRBV4-2	TRBJ1-2	CASSQSLDRGDGYTF
TRBV7-9	TRBJ1-3	CASSPRAGYGTIYF
TRBV7-3	TRBJ2-3	CASSPGLAGRTDTQYF
TRBV28	TRBJ1-6	CASSLSVGLPNSPLHF
TRBV6-5	TRBJ1-1	CASLGIGNTEAFF
TRBV29-1	TRBJ2-3	CSVAWASGSTDTQYF
TRBV5-6	TRBJ1-4	CASNPRGFNEKLFF
TRBV3-1/TRBV3-2	TRBJ2-3	CASSQDPWEWEHTDTQYF
TRBV7-9	TRBJ2-7	CASGPGVIAPEQYF
TRBV6-5	TRBJ1-2	CASSTHGTGNGYTF
TRBV29-1	TRBJ2-1	CSVMPLRAGSPSSYNEQFF
TRBV5-1	TRBJ1-1	CASSTDRVGTEAFF
TRBV10-3	TRBJ1-1	CAISEAPGQGSTFMNTEAFF
TRBV5-1	TRBJ1-1	CASSPGQLPLTHTEAFF
TRBV7-3	TRBJ2-2	CASSLGTANTGELFF
TRBV10-3	TRBJ1-1	CAISSTGGPNTEAFF
TRBV5-5	TRBJ1-6	CASSPGGSYNSPLHF
TRBV5-1	TRBJ1-6	CASSLGLRNVNNSPLHF
TRBV5-1	TRBJ2-7	CASSLDRGEQYF
TRBV5-1	TRBJ1-4	CASSWGTGMGTNEKLFF
TRBV5-5	TRBJ2-2	CASSLWEGNTGELFF
TRBV7-3	TRBJ2-3	CASSPPGLAGTDTQYF
TRBV15	TRBJ1-2	CATSRESGSNYGYTF
TRBV19	TRBJ2-1	CASSSYRGYNEQFF
TRBV6-5	TRBJ1-1	CASRIGQGGGAEAFF
TRBV4-2	TRBJ1-4	CASSQGGENEKLFF
TRBV7-9	TRBJ1-2	CASSSAREGRDGYTF
TRBV19	TRBJ1-2	CASSLTGTGAYGYTF
TRBV5-4	TRBJ2-7	CASSRTDRVAVYEQYF